One and the same sample provided the 20 T cell receptor beta chains below, sequenced in a study of spatial heterogeneity in lung cancer. This sample's time point: blood at routine non-recurrence follow-up after resection. Unsorted tumor, nontumor lung tissue or cryopreserved PBMC supplied the whole RNA. TCRdb passed the 5' RACE reads through MiXCR, listing each CDR3 protein once. The table includes about 52,000 distinct CDR3 sequences, 6.5% to 7.5% detected once. This material consisted of PBMCs, taken at follow-up. These receptors were collected from a female donor with early-stage non-small cell lung cancer.

The chain uses TRBV20-1 and TRBJ2-3; 10 bases fit TRBD2. The ends lost 0 bases at V and 7 bases at J; junction bases unmatched: 4. The germline CDR1 and CDR2 sequences are DFQATT and SNEGSKA (reference sequence). This CDR3 has 14 residues. CDR3 loop: CSAREAGGPYTQYF. The DNA of the CDR3 is TGCAGTGCTAGAGAAGCGGGGGGGCCGTATACGCAGTATTTT.

In this sample, this clonotype turned up a few times. The V and J genes are TRBV7-9 and TRBJ2-1; D not resolved. The CDR3 runs to 13 residues. CDR1 SEHNR and CDR2 FQNEAQ come from the germline V gene (reference sequence). Trimming shortened V by 2 bases and J by 4 bases, and 6 bases separated the two germline ends. CDR3 in DNA: TGTGCCAGCAGCTTACTAGATTACAATGAGCAGTTCTTC. It is translated as CASSLLDYNEQFF. Using reference TRBV7-9 and TRBJ2-1 for the parts outside the CDR3, the full variable domain is DTGVSQNPRHKITKRGQNVTFRCDPISEHNRLYWYRQTLGQGPEFLTYFQNEAQLEKSRLLSDRFSAERPKGSFSTLEIQRTEQGDSAMYLCASSLLDYNEQFFGPGTRLTVL.

This clonotype was detected ten times or more. This chain connects TRBV29-1 to TRBJ2-5; D remains unclear. The ends were cut back, 4 bases at V and 1 base at J, with 7 bases in the middle. The CDR3 totals 12 residues. Germline CDR1 SQVTM, CDR2 ANQGSEA. CDR3 region: CSVGGFQETQYF. Here the CDR3 DNA reads TGCAGCGTTGGTGGCTTCCAAGAGACCCAGTACTTC.

This clonotype has a count of ten or more. This rearrangement joins TRBV2 to TRBJ2-7; 9 bases agree with TRBD1. The V gene's germline CDR1 is SNHLY and CDR2 FYNNEI. Trimming at V came to 5 bases and at J to 6 bases, leaving 8 bases not matched to a gene. CDR3 size: 14 residues. The CDR3 DNA reads TGTGCCAGCAGTTGGGGACAGGGCTTCTCCGAGCAGTACTTC. This sequence encodes CASSWGQGFSEQYF. Full variable domain (outside the CDR3, taken from reference TRBV2 and TRBJ2-7): EPEVTQTPSHQVTQMGQEVILRCVPISNHLYFYWYRQILGQKVEFLVSFYNNEISEKSEIFDDQFSVERPDGSNFTLKIRSTKLEDSAMYFCASSWGQGFSEQYFGPGTRLTVT.

This clonotype showed up many times. The rearrangement joins TRBV5-1 to TRBJ1-5; D unclear. Germline V gene lookup returns CDR1 SGHRS and CDR2 YFSETQ. The ends were cut back, 0 bases at V and 6 bases at J, with 4 bases in the middle. The CDR3 sequence is 12 residues long. As DNA, the CDR3 is TGCGCCAGCAGCTTGGAAGGTCAGCCCCAGCATTTT. This gives the protein CASSLEGQPQHF.

This clonotype was detected ten times or more. The chain joins TRBV20-1 to TRBJ2-2, with 10 positions matching TRBD1. The CDR3 spans 15 residues. Losses at the gene ends were 6 bases for V and 2 bases for J; bases not matched to a gene: 6. CDR1 DFQATT and CDR2 SNEGSKA come from the germline V gene (reference sequence). Here the CDR3 reads CSAVRQGANTGELFF. The CDR3 DNA reads as TGCAGTGCGGTCAGACAGGGGGCCAACACCGGGGAGCTGTTTTTT.

The rearrangement links TRBV12-3 or TRBV12-4 to TRBJ2-1; a possible D gene is TRBD2 (5 bases). The CDR3 is 15 residues long. Deletions cut 8 bases from V and 1 base from J, with 15 bases between. CDR3 loop: CASRMREVSYNEQFF. In DNA form, the CDR3 reads TGTGCCAGCCGCATGAGGGAAGTGTCCTACAATGAGCAGTTCTTC.

This chain links TRBV20-1 with TRBJ2-1, with D perhaps assigned TRBD1 or TRBD2 (5 bases each). The CDR3 spans 15 residues. V lost 1 base, J lost 0 bases, and 10 bases lay in between. Germline V gene lookup returns CDR1 DFQATT and CDR2 SNEGSKA (reference sequence). The CDR3 sequence is CSARGGPSSYNEQFF. The DNA of the CDR3 is TGCAGTGCTAGAGGGGGACCAAGCTCCTACAATGAGCAGTTCTTC.

This clonotype was counted many times. V usage is TRBV2 and J usage is TRBJ2-3; D unresolved. In germline, CDR1 is SNHLY, CDR2 FYNNEI. This CDR3 comprises 11 residues. Trimming stripped 3 bases from V and 6 bases from J, with 4 bases between. The CDR3 is CASSEGDTQYF. The CDR3, as DNA: TGTGCCAGCAGTGAGGGGGATACGCAGTATTTT.

At least ten counts were recorded for this clonotype. The chain recombines TRBV5-4 with TRBJ1-1; D uncertain. This CDR3 is built from 13 residues. V dropped 0 bases and J dropped 1 base, with 4 bases sitting between them. The germline V gene has CDR1 SGHNT and CDR2 YYREEE (reference sequence). The CDR3 DNA is TGTGCCAGCAGCTTGGCGAGGAACACTGAAGCTTTCTTT. Translated: CASSLARNTEAFF.

Comment on this clonotype: A much larger clone lies a single base off, so this may be a read error. J is TRBJ2-7 and V is TRBV7-2; TRBD1 aligns across 7 bases. From germline, CDR1 is SGHTA and CDR2 FQGNSA. The CDR3 spans 14 residues. The CDR3 here is CAGSLEGGESEQYF. In DNA, the CDR3 is TGTGCCGGCAGCTTAGAAGGGGGCGAATCCGAGCAGTACTTC.

The chain links TRBV28 to TRBJ2-3, with D perhaps TRBD1 or TRBD2 (5 bases each). Trimming removed 4 bases at V and 8 bases at J, with 10 bases between. The CDR3 length is 12 residues. The germline V gene has CDR1 MDHEN and CDR2 SYDVKM. This CDR3 reads CASSSGPRTQYF. Written as DNA, the CDR3 is TGTGCCAGCAGTTCGGGGCCGCGTACGCAGTATTTT.

This clonotype has a handful of counts. This chain links TRBV7-9 with TRBJ2-1, with TRBD2 identical over 8 bases. Germline CDR1 is SEHNR and CDR2 is FQNEAQ (reference sequence). The CDR3 length is 16 residues. With V trimmed by 2 bases and J by 9 bases, 12 bases remained unmatched. CDR3 nucleotides: TGTGCCAGCAGCTTACCCCCCTGGCGGGGGGTAGGTGAGCAGTTCTTC. Translated, it gives CASSLPPWRGVGEQFF.

The chain has TRBV18 and TRBJ1-5; 8 bases align to TRBD1. Germline V gene lookup returns CDR1 KGHSH and CDR2 LQKENI. V shed 6 bases, J shed 9 bases, and the junction held 13 bases outside the gene matches. This CDR3 contains 15 residues. For the CDR3, the DNA is TGTGCCAGCTCGCCTGAGACAGGGGTACATCTGCCCCAGCATTTT. Translated: CASSPETGVHLPQHF.

This clonotype was recorded many times. This chain links TRBV7-6 with TRBJ1-1; D call uncertain. Germline V lookup: CDR1 SGHVS, CDR2 FNYEAQ. The V and J ends lost 1 base and 4 bases respectively, with 10 bases between them. The CDR3 runs 14 residues. The DNA for the CDR3 is TGTGCCAGCAGCTTAGTCGGTCACAGCACTGAAGCTTTCTTT. It encodes CASSLVGHSTEAFF.

V usage is TRBV5-4 and J usage is TRBJ1-1; D is undetermined. The CDR3 covers 13 residues. V was clipped by 4 bases and J by 4 bases, with 11 bases between them. Germline lookup yields CDR1 SGHNT and CDR2 YYREEE (reference sequence). The CDR3 sequence is CASSLQQLTEAFF. The CDR3 bases are TGTGCCAGCAGCCTACAACAACTCACTGAAGCTTTCTTT.

This clonotype has a handful of counts. V gene TRBV18 combines with J gene TRBJ2-3; perhaps TRBD2 as D (5 bases). CDR1 KGHSH and CDR2 LQKENI come from the germline V gene. The CDR3 length is 15 residues. The V gene lost 2 bases and the J gene lost 1 base, with 10 bases spanning the gap. The CDR3 here is CASSPDGVGTDTQYF. CDR3 DNA: TGTGCCAGCTCACCAGACGGGGTGGGCACAGATACGCAGTATTTT.

A few counts support this clonotype. The V and J genes are TRBV5-1 and TRBJ1-6; perhaps TRBD1 as D (5 bases). Trimming left V 0 bases short and J 7 bases short, with 14 bases between. This CDR3 spans 16 amino acids. The germline V gene has CDR1 SGHRS and CDR2 YFSETQ. This CDR3 is CASSLVPGIGNSPLHF. The CDR3, as DNA: TGCGCCAGCAGCTTGGTTCCAGGGATTGGGAATTCACCCCTCCACTTT.

This clonotype has at least ten counts. The chain carries TRBV30 and TRBJ1-6; D is possibly TRBD1 (5 bases). V was trimmed by 2 bases and J by 7 bases, leaving 9 bases between them. Germline CDR1 is GTSNPN and CDR2 is SVGIG (reference sequence). The CDR3 runs to 13 residues. Written as DNA, the CDR3 is TGTGCCTGGAGTCTTGGGGCCAATTCACCCCTCCACTTT. It specifies CAWSLGANSPLHF.

This clonotype has a handful of counts. V is TRBV5-1 and J is TRBJ1-1; D is undetermined. The germline V and J ends were trimmed by 0 bases and 1 base, with 4 bases remaining between them. The germline V gene has CDR1 SGHRS and CDR2 YFSETQ. The CDR3 sequence is 13 residues long. The DNA of the CDR3 is TGCGCCAGCAGCTTGGAACGGAACACTGAAGCTTTCTTT. Translation gives CASSLERNTEAFF.